Listed below are T cell receptor beta chains from one sample, sequenced in a study of cytomegalovirus exposure and HLA in healthy donors. TCRdb's table, derived via immunoSEQ multiplex PCR, lists solely in-frame clones and lacks some. Its table records more than 40,000 clones. The sequencing input was PBMCs. All receptors come from a woman between 35 and 50 years old in good health and CMV-seronegative. The CDR3 runs from the conserved cysteine through the conserved F or W. A D gene is named only where the DNA matches it firmly.

v_gene: TRBV5-1
d_gene: TRBD1
j_gene: TRBJ1-3
CDR3nt: TGCGCCAGCAGGCCCGGGACAGCAGGAAACACCATATATTTT
CDR3aa: CASRPGTAGNTIYF

v_gene: TRBV5-6
d_gene: .
j_gene: TRBJ1-5
CDR3nt: TGTGCCAGCAGCTCTACCAACAGTGACAATCAGCCCCAGCATTTT
CDR3aa: CASSSTNSDNQPQHF

v_gene: TRBV28
d_gene: TRBD1
j_gene: TRBJ1-2
CDR3nt: TGTGCCAGCAGTTCACAGGGGGCGGGCTATGGCTACACCTTC
CDR3aa: CASSSQGAGYGYTF

v_gene: TRBV10-1
d_gene: TRBD2
j_gene: TRBJ2-2
CDR3nt: TGCGCCAGCACCCTCCTACTAGCGGGAGGACTGAACACCGGGGAGCTGTTTTTT
CDR3aa: CASTLLLAGGLNTGELFF

v_gene: TRBV30
d_gene: .
j_gene: TRBJ1-1
CDR3nt: TGTGCCTGGAGGGTACAGGACACTGAAGCTTTCTTT
CDR3aa: CAWRVQDTEAFF

v_gene: TRBV30
d_gene: TRBD2
j_gene: TRBJ2-1
CDR3nt: TGTGCCTACCGTAGCGGGGTTTACAATGAGCAGTTCTTC
CDR3aa: CAYRSGVYNEQFF

v_gene: TRBV18
d_gene: TRBD2
j_gene: TRBJ2-4
CDR3nt: TGTGCCAGCTCACCAGGCGGGAGGGCCTCCAAAAACATTCAGTACTTC
CDR3aa: CASSPGGRASKNIQYF

v_gene: TRBV18
d_gene: TRBD2
j_gene: TRBJ2-7
CDR3nt: TGTGCCAGCTCCGAAGGGTCGCGCGGGAGTTACTACGAGCAGTACTTC
CDR3aa: CASSEGSRGSYYEQYF

v_gene: TRBV10-3
d_gene: .
j_gene: TRBJ1-1
CDR3nt: TGTGCCATCAGTGATACACCAGGGGAATACGCGAGCACTGAAGCTTTCTTT
CDR3aa: CAISDTPGEYASTEAFF

v_gene: TRBV4-2
d_gene: TRBD1
j_gene: TRBJ2-1
CDR3nt: TGTGCCAGCAGCCAAGACCCGGTGGTTCAGGGGGTGGGTAGAAATGAGCAGTTCTTC
CDR3aa: CASSQDPVVQGVGRNEQFF

v_gene: TRBV6-5
d_gene: TRBD1
j_gene: TRBJ2-1
CDR3nt: TGTGCCAGCAGTTCCACCGGGGACAGGGGATATGAGCAGTTCTTC
CDR3aa: CASSSTGDRGYEQFF

v_gene: TRBV28
d_gene: TRBD1
j_gene: TRBJ2-7
CDR3nt: TGTGCCAGCAGTTTAAGTCCAGGGGGCTACGAGCAGTACTTC
CDR3aa: CASSLSPGGYEQYF

v_gene: TRBV9
d_gene: TRBD2
j_gene: TRBJ2-7
CDR3nt: TGTGCCAGCAGCGTTAGCGGGAGCCCCCTCGAGCAGTACTTC
CDR3aa: CASSVSGSPLEQYF

v_gene: TRBV4-3
d_gene: TRBD2
j_gene: TRBJ2-7
CDR3nt: TGCGCCAGCAGCCAAGATCGAGGGACTAGCGTCTACGAGCAGTACTTC
CDR3aa: CASSQDRGTSVYEQYF

v_gene: TRBV18
d_gene: TRBD1
j_gene: TRBJ2-5
CDR3nt: TGTGCCAGCTCACCAACAGGGGGTACAGAAGAGACCCAGTACTTC
CDR3aa: CASSPTGGTEETQYF

v_gene: TRBV5-1
d_gene: .
j_gene: TRBJ2-7
CDR3nt: TGCGCCAGCAGCTCCCGGGACACCTCCCAGCAGTACTTC
CDR3aa: CASSSRDTSQQYF

v_gene: TRBV29-1
d_gene: TRBD2
j_gene: TRBJ2-1
CDR3nt: TGCAGCGTCCGAGGGCTAGCGGGAGTGGACTACAATGAGCAGTTCTTC
CDR3aa: CSVRGLAGVDYNEQFF

v_gene: TRBV7-3
d_gene: TRBD1
j_gene: TRBJ1-4
CDR3nt: TGTGCCAGCAGCTTAACTGGTAGGACAGGGGGCGAAAAACTGTTTTTT
CDR3aa: CASSLTGRTGGEKLFF

v_gene: TRBV11-1
d_gene: .
j_gene: TRBJ2-7
CDR3nt: TGTGCCAGCAGCTTGGCCGGAGGGCAGAACCACGAGCAGTACTTC
CDR3aa: CASSLAGGQNHEQYF

v_gene: TRBV5-1
d_gene: .
j_gene: TRBJ2-1
CDR3nt: TGCGCCAGCAGTTTGCTCAATGAGCAGTTCTTC
CDR3aa: CASSLLNEQFF

v_gene: TRBV27
d_gene: TRBD2
j_gene: TRBJ2-7
CDR3nt: TGTGCCAGCAGTTTGCGGGAGCCCTACGAGCAGTACTTC
CDR3aa: CASSLREPYEQYF

v_gene: TRBV29-1
d_gene: TRBD2
j_gene: TRBJ2-5
CDR3nt: TGCAGCGTTGAGGGGACTAGCGGTAGTCAAGAGACCCAGTACTTC
CDR3aa: CSVEGTSGSQETQYF

v_gene: TRBV7-3
d_gene: TRBD2
j_gene: TRBJ2-1
CDR3nt: TGTGCCAGCAGCTCCCCGGGGGGGCTAGCGGGAGGGAAAAGCTCCTACAATGAGCAGTTCTTC
CDR3aa: CASSSPGGLAGGKSSYNEQFF

v_gene: TRBV5-1
d_gene: TRBD1
j_gene: TRBJ2-7
CDR3nt: TGCGCCAGCAGACTAGGACAGGACTCCTACGAGCAGTACTTC
CDR3aa: CASRLGQDSYEQYF

v_gene: TRBV7-3
d_gene: .
j_gene: TRBJ2-7
CDR3nt: TGTGCCACCCTACCCAATAGTGTCGAGCAGTACTTC
CDR3aa: CATLPNSVEQYF

v_gene: TRBV18
d_gene: .
j_gene: TRBJ2-2
CDR3nt: TGTGCCAGCTCTCCGACGCGGGGGAACACCGGGGAGCTGTTTTTT
CDR3aa: CASSPTRGNTGELFF

v_gene: TRBV6-1
d_gene: TRBD1
j_gene: TRBJ2-7
CDR3nt: TGTGCCAGCAGTACCGGGACAGGGAACTACGAGCAGTACTTC
CDR3aa: CASSTGTGNYEQYF

v_gene: TRBV6-1
d_gene: TRBD1
j_gene: TRBJ2-7
CDR3nt: TGTGCCAGCAGTGAAGCAAGGACAGGGGCCAGCAGATCTGACGAGCAGTACTTC
CDR3aa: CASSEARTGASRSDEQYF

v_gene: TRBV6-4
d_gene: .
j_gene: TRBJ1-2
CDR3nt: TGTGCCAGCAGTGACTCTGCAGGGCGACACTATGGCTACACCTTC
CDR3aa: CASSDSAGRHYGYTF

v_gene: TRBV10-3
d_gene: TRBD1
j_gene: TRBJ2-7
CDR3nt: TGTGCCATGGGGACAGCCTCCGGCGAGCAGTACTTC
CDR3aa: CAMGTASGEQYF

v_gene: TRBV19
d_gene: TRBD2
j_gene: TRBJ2-3
CDR3nt: TGTGCCAGTAGGTCCTCGCGGGAGGTAACAGATACGCAGTATTTT
CDR3aa: CASRSSREVTDTQYF

v_gene: TRBV19
d_gene: TRBD1
j_gene: TRBJ1-1
CDR3nt: TGTGCCAGTAGTATAGACATTACAGGGGAGACTGAAGCTTTCTTT
CDR3aa: CASSIDITGETEAFF

v_gene: TRBV29-1
d_gene: .
j_gene: TRBJ2-2
CDR3nt: TGCAGCGTTGTCAGGTTTTACCAAGTCCCCCTCTACACCGGGGAGCTGTTTTTT
CDR3aa: CSVVRFYQVPLYTGELFF

v_gene: TRBV7-9
d_gene: .
j_gene: TRBJ1-4
CDR3nt: TGTGCCAGCAGCTTGTGGCAGGGAAGTAATGAAAAACTGTTTTTT
CDR3aa: CASSLWQGSNEKLFF

v_gene: TRBV7-2
d_gene: TRBD1
j_gene: TRBJ2-7
CDR3nt: TGTGCCAGCAGCTTAGTGGGGGCAGGGACAGGGCCCTACGAGCAGTACTTC
CDR3aa: CASSLVGAGTGPYEQYF

v_gene: TRBV7-6
d_gene: TRBD1
j_gene: TRBJ2-7
CDR3nt: TGTGCCAGCAGCTACAGACAGGGGGTAGCCTACGAGCAGTACTTC
CDR3aa: CASSYRQGVAYEQYF

v_gene: TRBV20-1
d_gene: .
j_gene: TRBJ1-1
CDR3nt: TGCAGTGCTAGGAGAGACACTGAAGCTTTCTTT
CDR3aa: CSARRDTEAFF

v_gene: TRBV10-3
d_gene: TRBD2
j_gene: TRBJ2-7
CDR3nt: TGTGCCATCAGTGATGACGGGAGGCCGCCCGAGCAGTACTTC
CDR3aa: CAISDDGRPPEQYF

v_gene: TRBV6-5
d_gene: .
j_gene: TRBJ2-5
CDR3nt: TGTGCCAGCAGTTACGCTGACCGACGCGGTGAGACCCAGTACTTC
CDR3aa: CASSYADRRGETQYF

v_gene: TRBV5-6
d_gene: TRBD1
j_gene: TRBJ2-7
CDR3nt: TGTGCCAGCAGCATCGGGACAGCTGGTTCCTACGAGCAGTACTTC
CDR3aa: CASSIGTAGSYEQYF

v_gene: TRBV19
d_gene: .
j_gene: TRBJ1-1
CDR3nt: TGTGCCAGTACCCTGGCAACAGGACAAACTGAAGCTTTCTTT
CDR3aa: CASTLATGQTEAFF

v_gene: TRBV4-2
d_gene: .
j_gene: TRBJ1-1
CDR3nt: TGTGCCAGCAGCAGCACGAACACTGAAGCTTTCTTT
CDR3aa: CASSSTNTEAFF

v_gene: TRBV30
d_gene: .
j_gene: TRBJ1-2
CDR3nt: TGTGCCTGGAGTTCAGGGGCGGGCAGCGGCTACACCTTC
CDR3aa: CAWSSGAGSGYTF

v_gene: TRBV7-2
d_gene: TRBD1
j_gene: TRBJ1-1
CDR3nt: TGTGCCAGCAGCTTAGAGGGCAGGGGGGACACTGAAGCTTTCTTT
CDR3aa: CASSLEGRGDTEAFF

v_gene: TRBV5-8
d_gene: TRBD1
j_gene: TRBJ2-1
CDR3nt: TGTGCCAGCAGCTGGGACAGGGGAGGTCACAATGAGCAGTTCTTC
CDR3aa: CASSWDRGGHNEQFF

v_gene: TRBV5-1
d_gene: TRBD2
j_gene: TRBJ2-1
CDR3nt: TGCGCCAGCAGCCCGACGTACCGGGAGGGTTCCTACAATGAGCAGTTCTTC
CDR3aa: CASSPTYREGSYNEQFF

v_gene: TRBV9
d_gene: .
j_gene: TRBJ1-3
CDR3nt: TGTGCCAGCAGCGTAGGGCCCTCTGGAAACACCATATATTTT
CDR3aa: CASSVGPSGNTIYF

v_gene: TRBV5-1
d_gene: TRBD1
j_gene: TRBJ2-2
CDR3nt: TGCGCCAGCAGCTTGCCCCAGGGACAGCCGAACACCGGGGAGCTGTTTTTT
CDR3aa: CASSLPQGQPNTGELFF

v_gene: TRBV15
d_gene: TRBD2
j_gene: TRBJ2-7
CDR3nt: TGTGCCACCAGCAGAGTGGTGGGAGGGCGGTACGAGCAGTACTTC
CDR3aa: CATSRVVGGRYEQYF

v_gene: TRBV29-1
d_gene: .
j_gene: TRBJ1-2
CDR3nt: TGCAGCGTTGGAGGAGGGGTAGGCTACACCTTC
CDR3aa: CSVGGGVGYTF

v_gene: TRBV7-9
d_gene: .
j_gene: TRBJ1-2
CDR3nt: TGTGCCAGCAGCTTAGTTCCCGGGTATGGCTACACCTTC
CDR3aa: CASSLVPGYGYTF

v_gene: TRBV6-5
d_gene: TRBD2
j_gene: TRBJ2-3
CDR3nt: TGTGCCAGCAGTTCCAGCGGGAGGGCCACAGATACGCAGTATTTT
CDR3aa: CASSSSGRATDTQYF

v_gene: TRBV29-1
d_gene: TRBD1
j_gene: TRBJ2-7
CDR3nt: TGCAGCGTTCAGACAGGGAGCGACGAGCAGTACTTC
CDR3aa: CSVQTGSDEQYF

v_gene: TRBV28
d_gene: .
j_gene: TRBJ1-2
CDR3nt: TGTGCCAGCAGTTTAGCACAGGGTGGAGGTTATCGTGGCTACACCTTC
CDR3aa: CASSLAQGGGYRGYTF